Listed here are 9 T cell receptor beta chains from one sample, sequenced in a study of cytomegalovirus exposure and HLA in healthy donors. A multiplex PCR was run with 60 Vbeta primers and 13 Jbeta primers. Measured with immunoSEQ multiplex PCR; TCRdb has only the in-frame clones, and not every one. The sample lists 200,000 to 250,000 clones, 85% seen once, with about 1.2% in the top ten. The sequencing sample was made of PBMCs. The receptors stem from a human donor in good health.

The chain carries TRBV29-1 and TRBJ2-1, with TRBD1 matching over 9 bases. V lost 6 bases and J lost 1; bases outside the gene matches: 19. Germline assignment: CDR1 SQVTM and CDR2 ANQGSEA. The CDR3 runs to 19 residues. CDR3 DNA: TGCAGCGTCGGAACCTCGGGACAGGGAGGACGGGATTCCTACAATGAGCAGTTCTTC. This gives the protein CSVGTSGQGGRDSYNEQFF.

This chain uses TRBV7-9 with TRBJ2-5; TRBD1 agrees at 9 bases. The CDR3 spans 16 residues. Trimming at V came to 0 bases and at J to 1 base, leaving 3 bases not matched to a gene. Per the germline V gene, CDR1 is SEHNR and CDR2 is FQNEAQ (reference sequence). This CDR3 is CASSLAGQGRQETQYF. The CDR3 DNA reads TGTGCCAGCAGCTTAGCTGGACAGGGGCGCCAAGAGACCCAGTACTTC.

The J gene is TRBJ1-3, the V gene TRBV5-4; D possibly corresponds to TRBD1 (5 bases). The CDR3 contains 16 residues. Trimming took 0 bases from V and 2 from J, leaving 12 bases between them. Germline CDR1 is SGHNT and CDR2 is YYREEE (reference sequence). The DNA for the CDR3 is TGTGCCAGCAGCTTGGAAGCAGGGATAGCTGGAAACACCATATATTTT. Protein: CASSLEAGIAGNTIYF.

The genes are TRBV2 and TRBJ2-6; D remains unclear. This CDR3 spans 15 amino acids. V shed 8 bases and J shed 2 bases, with 13 bases lying between them. Germline V lookup: CDR1 SNHLY, CDR2 FYNNEI. This chain's CDR3 is CASSNRQAGANVLTF. The CDR3 DNA reads TGTGCCAGCTCCAACCGCCAGGCTGGGGCCAACGTCCTGACTTTC.

This clone was seen more than once but under ten times. Other DNA sequences in the sample encode the same CDR3. This CDR3 is CARVFGPLGSHEQYF. The CDR3 DNA sequence: TGTGCCAGGGTTTTCGGTCCACTAGGAAGCCACGAGCAGTACTTC. V usage is TRBV6-1 and J usage is TRBJ2-7; a possible D gene is TRBD2 (5 bases). The germline gives CDR1 MNHNS, CDR2 SASEGT. CDR3 length: 15 amino acids. Trimming shortened V by 9 bases and J by 5 bases, and 23 bases separated the two germline ends.

This sequence joins TRBV30 and TRBJ1-1; tentative D call: TRBD1 (5 bases). Germline CDR1 GTSNPN, CDR2 SVGIG (reference sequence). Trimming shortened V by 3 bases and J by 10 bases, and 21 bases separated the two germline ends. The CDR3 extends over 14 amino acids. The CDR3 DNA reads TGTGCCTGGAGGGGGCCCGGCCCCGGCCTCGGAGCTTTCTTT. It is translated as CAWRGPGPGLGAFF.

V gene TRBV6-1 combines with J gene TRBJ1-1; 7 bases line up with TRBD1. The J segment lost 3 bases and the V segment lost 6 bases, leaving 1 base of the junction unmatched. The germline V gene has CDR1 MNHNS and CDR2 SASEGT. The CDR3 covers 12 residues. The CDR3 DNA sequence: TGTGCCAGCAGACAGGGGTACACTGAAGCTTTCTTT. Protein sequence: CASRQGYTEAFF.

The genes are TRBV28 and TRBJ1-2, with D tentatively TRBD1 (5 bases). Trimming left V 7 bases short and J 2 bases short, with 20 bases between. Germline CDR1 reads MDHEN; CDR2 reads SYDVKM. This CDR3 has 16 amino acids. The DNA for the CDR3 is TGTGCCAGCAAGAGTCAGGCAGGGAGGGAGAACTATGGCTACACCTTC. Encoded protein: CASKSQAGRENYGYTF.

This chain links TRBV4-3 with TRBJ2-7; TRBD2 agrees at 7 bases. The germline V gene has CDR1 LGHNA and CDR2 YSLEER. V lost 5 bases to trimming and J lost 5 bases; unmatched junction nucleotides: 18. The CDR3 covers 17 residues. CDR3 nucleotide sequence: TGCGCCAGCAGCGTGACCCTAGTCGGCGGGAGTTACAACGAGCAGTACTTC. Its translation is CASSVTLVGGSYNEQYF.